The entry below describes one T cell receptor beta chain. This sample stems from a study of read filtering for tumor transcriptome and immune sequencing. Across the study: Under 10 patients were R-ISS I, approximately 15 were R-ISS II, over 5 were R-ISS III. DNase treatment preceded whole-transcriptome library preparation.

From 350 to 500 ng of RNA, a library with molecular barcoded alpha/delta and beta/gamma adaptors was made. TCRdb reanalysed the reads using MiXCR and keeps one entry per CDR3 protein. The sample has about 63,000 distinct CDR3 sequences, 14% seen once; the top ten hold 45% to 50%. Per the germline V gene, CDR1 is SGHTA and CDR2 is FQGNSA. V was cut by 3 bases and J by 4 bases, with 12 bases left in between. The CDR3 loop spans 14 amino acids. Specimen: a population of CD138-negative cells sorted from bone marrow. This clonotype was sampled from a donor aged 40 or over with multiple myeloma. The chain combines TRBV7-2 with TRBJ2-5; D is unclear. CDR3 nucleotide sequence: TGTGCCAGCAGCTTGGCAGAAGGTCGAGAGACCCAGTACTTC. Translation gives CASSLAEGRETQYF.